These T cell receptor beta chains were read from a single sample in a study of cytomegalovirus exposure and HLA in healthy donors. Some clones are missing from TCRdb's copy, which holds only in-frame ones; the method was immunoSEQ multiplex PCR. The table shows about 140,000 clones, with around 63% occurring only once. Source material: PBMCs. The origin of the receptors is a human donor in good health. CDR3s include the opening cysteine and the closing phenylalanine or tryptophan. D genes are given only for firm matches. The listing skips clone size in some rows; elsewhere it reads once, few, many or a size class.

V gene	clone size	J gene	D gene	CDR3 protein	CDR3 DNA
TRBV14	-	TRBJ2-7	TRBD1	CASSQGETGSSLPSNEQYF	TGTGCCAGCAGCCAAGGGGAGACAGGGTCTTCACTACCGTCCAACGAGCAGTACTTC
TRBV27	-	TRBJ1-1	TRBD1	CASSPDRALESNTEAFF	TGTGCCAGCAGCCCGGACAGGGCACTAGAATCGAACACTGAAGCTTTCTTT
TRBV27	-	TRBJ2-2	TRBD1	CASSPRDSTTGGELFF	TGTGCCAGCAGTCCACGGGACAGCACGACCGGAGGGGAGCTGTTTTTT
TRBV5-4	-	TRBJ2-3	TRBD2	CASSSYSSGISTDTQYF	TGTGCCAGCAGCTCTTACTCTAGCGGGATAAGCACAGATACGCAGTATTTT
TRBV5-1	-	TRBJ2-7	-	CASRMSQGKPSTTF	TGCGCCAGCAGGATGTCACAGGGAAAACCCTCAACAACCTTC
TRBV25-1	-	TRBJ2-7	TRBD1	CASSGRTGWGHEQYF	TGTGCCAGCAGTGGGCGGACAGGTTGGGGCCACGAGCAGTACTTC
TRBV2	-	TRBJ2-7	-	CASSRQGGPYEQYF	TGTGCCAGCAGTCGACAGGGAGGCCCCTACGAGCAGTACTTC
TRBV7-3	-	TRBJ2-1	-	CASSSFQGMRQFF	TGTGCCAGCAGCTCCTTCCAGGGTATGCGGCAGTTCTTC
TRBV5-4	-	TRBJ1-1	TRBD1	CASSWAGTGGWDYMNTEAFF	TGTGCCAGCAGCTGGGCCGGGACAGGGGGCTGGGATTACATGAACACTGAAGCTTTCTTT
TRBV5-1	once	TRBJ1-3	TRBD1	CASSWDSSGNTIYF	TGCGCCAGCAGCTGGGACAGCTCTGGAAACACCATATATTTT
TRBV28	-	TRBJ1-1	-	CASSYGNTEAFF	TGTGCCAGCAGTTACGGGAACACTGAAGCTTTCTTT
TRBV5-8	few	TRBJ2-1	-	CASSPDSRFF	TGTGCCAGCAGCCCCGACAGTCGGTTCTTC
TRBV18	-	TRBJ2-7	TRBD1	CASSPRTGVYYEQYF	TGTGCCAGCTCCCCTCGGACAGGGGTCTACTACGAGCAGTACTTC
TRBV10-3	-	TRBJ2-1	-	CAISESEGWSYEQFF	TGTGCCATCAGTGAGTCGGAGGGCTGGAGCTATGAGCAGTTCTTC
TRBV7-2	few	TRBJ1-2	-	CASSPSTGVNYGYTF	TGTGCCAGCAGCCCTTCGACAGGAGTAAACTATGGCTACACCTTC
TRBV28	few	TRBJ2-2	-	CASSSGGLDTGELFF	TGTGCCAGCAGCTCTGGGGGCCTGGACACCGGGGAGCTGTTTTTT
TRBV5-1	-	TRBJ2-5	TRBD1	CASSRGTAEEAQYF	TGCGCCAGCAGCAGGGGGACAGCAGAAGAGGCCCAGTACTTC
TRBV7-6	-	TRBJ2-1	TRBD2	CASSSSPGTSYNEQFF	TGTGCCAGCAGCTCGTCCCCCGGGACTAGCTACAATGAGCAGTTCTTC
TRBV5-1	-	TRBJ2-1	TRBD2	CASSLASGRVGNEQFF	TGCGCCAGCAGCTTGGCTAGCGGGAGGGTGGGGAATGAGCAGTTCTTC
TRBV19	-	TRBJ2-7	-	CASSRQDSYEQYF	TGTGCCAGCTCAAGACAGGACTCCTACGAGCAGTACTTC
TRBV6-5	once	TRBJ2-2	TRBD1	CASSYSGTGGTGELFF	TGTGCCAGCAGTTACTCAGGGACAGGGGGCACCGGGGAGCTGTTTTTT
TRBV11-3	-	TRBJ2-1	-	CASSTEPVYNEQFF	TGTGCCAGCAGCACCGAGCCCGTGTACAATGAGCAGTTCTTC
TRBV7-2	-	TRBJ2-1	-	CASSLQSLGSHNEQFF	TGTGCCAGCAGCTTACAGTCTCTTGGTTCCCACAATGAGCAGTTCTTC
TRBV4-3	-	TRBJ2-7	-	CASSQELSVGEQYF	TGCGCCAGCAGCCAAGAGTTGAGCGTAGGCGAGCAGTACTTC
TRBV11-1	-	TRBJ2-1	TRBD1	CASRFGGRGRRDEQFF	TGTGCCAGCAGATTTGGCGGCAGGGGGCGCAGGGATGAGCAGTTCTTC
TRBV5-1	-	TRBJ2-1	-	CASSLSDRGEQFF	TGCGCCAGCAGCTTGTCGGACAGAGGGGAGCAGTTCTTC
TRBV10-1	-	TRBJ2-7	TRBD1	CASGRSDRGLYEQYF	TGCGCCAGCGGGAGGTCGGACAGGGGGCTTTACGAGCAGTACTTC
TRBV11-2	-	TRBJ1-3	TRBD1	CASSWGQSSGNTIYF	TGTGCCAGCAGCTGGGGACAGAGCTCTGGAAACACCATATATTTT
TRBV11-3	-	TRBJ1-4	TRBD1	CASSLGGQGNEKLFF	TGTGCCAGCAGCTTAGGAGGACAGGGGAATGAAAAACTGTTTTTT
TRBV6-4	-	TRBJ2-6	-	CASRGANVLTF	TGTGCCAGCCGTGGGGCCAACGTCCTGACTTTC
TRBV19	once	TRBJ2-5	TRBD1	CASSETGGETRTQYF	TGTGCCAGTAGTGAGACAGGGGGTGAAACTCGGACCCAGTACTTC
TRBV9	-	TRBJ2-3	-	CASSVEGGGLDTQYF	TGTGCCAGCAGCGTAGAGGGGGGGGGCTTAGATACGCAGTATTTT
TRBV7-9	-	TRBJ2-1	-	CASSQGTGLRYNEQFF	TGTGCCAGCAGCCAAGGAACGGGACTCCGCTACAATGAGCAGTTCTTC
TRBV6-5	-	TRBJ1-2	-	CASRAGTWDGYTF	TGTGCCAGCAGAGCCGGGACATGGGATGGCTACACCTTC
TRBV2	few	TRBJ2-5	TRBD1	CASLGTGGAQYF	TGTGCCAGCCTAGGGACAGGAGGCGCCCAGTACTTC
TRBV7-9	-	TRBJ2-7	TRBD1	CASSARTGSPYEQYF	TGTGCCAGCAGCGCCCGGACAGGAAGTCCCTACGAGCAGTACTTC
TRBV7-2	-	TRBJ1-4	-	CASSPIGGGLATNEKLFF	TGTGCCAGCAGCCCTATTGGGGGGGGACTAGCAACTAATGAAAAACTGTTTTTT
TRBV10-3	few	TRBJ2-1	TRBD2	CAIRNSGRASNEQFF	TGTGCCATCAGGAATAGCGGGAGGGCCTCCAATGAGCAGTTCTTC
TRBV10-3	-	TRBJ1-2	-	CAISAGQSGHGYTF	TGTGCCATCAGTGCAGGACAGAGTGGGCATGGCTACACCTTC
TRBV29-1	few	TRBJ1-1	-	CSVVSANAAAFF	TGCAGCGTTGTCTCTGCTAATGCCGCGGCTTTCTTT
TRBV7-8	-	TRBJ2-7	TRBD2	CASSPRVAGVYEQYF	TGTGCCAGCAGCCCTCGGGTAGCGGGAGTCTACGAGCAGTACTTC
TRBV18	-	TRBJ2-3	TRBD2	CASSPVGGAGTQYF	TGTGCCAGCTCACCCGTGGGAGGGGCAGGTACGCAGTATTTT
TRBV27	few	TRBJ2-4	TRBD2	CATGLAGAKNIQYF	TGTGCCACCGGACTAGCGGGGGCCAAAAACATTCAGTACTTC
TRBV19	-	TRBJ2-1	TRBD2	CASSMSWGLAGGSDEQFF	TGTGCCAGTAGTATGTCTTGGGGACTAGCGGGAGGAAGCGATGAGCAGTTCTTC
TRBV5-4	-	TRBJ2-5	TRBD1	CASSLRQGEAQYF	TGTGCCAGCAGCTTACGACAGGGAGAGGCCCAGTACTTC
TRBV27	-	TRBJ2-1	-	CASRAPSVLYNEQFF	TGTGCCAGCAGGGCACCTAGCGTACTCTACAATGAGCAGTTCTTC
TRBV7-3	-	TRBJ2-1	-	CASSLGAGTPHNEQFF	TGTGCCAGCAGCTTAGGAGCCGGGACTCCACACAATGAGCAGTTCTTC
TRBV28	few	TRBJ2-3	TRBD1	CASTPGQGAIDTQYF	TGTGCCAGCACTCCGGGACAGGGGGCGATAGATACGCAGTATTTT
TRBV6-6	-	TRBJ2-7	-	CASSATGYEQYF	TGTGCCAGCAGTGCGACAGGCTACGAGCAGTACTTC
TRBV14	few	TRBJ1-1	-	CASSQIQGFDTEAFF	TGTGCCAGCAGCCAGATACAGGGTTTCGACACTGAAGCTTTCTTT
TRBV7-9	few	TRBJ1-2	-	CASSSRTQLNYGYTF	TGTGCCAGCAGCTCCAGGACTCAACTTAACTATGGCTACACCTTC
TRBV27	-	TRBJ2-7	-	CASSYRGSYEQYF	TGTGCCAGCAGTTATAGGGGGTCCTACGAGCAGTACTTC
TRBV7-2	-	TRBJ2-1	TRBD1	CASSLVGTGFYNEQFF	TGTGCCAGCAGCTTAGTGGGGACAGGGTTCTACAATGAGCAGTTCTTC
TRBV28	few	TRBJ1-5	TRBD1	CASSPGTGGDIYSNQPQHF	TGTGCCAGCAGTCCAGGGACAGGGGGGGATATATATAGCAATCAGCCCCAGCATTTT
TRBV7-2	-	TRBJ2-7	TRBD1	CASSLAVGQGPEQYF	TGTGCCAGCAGCTTAGCCGTAGGACAGGGGCCCGAGCAGTACTTC